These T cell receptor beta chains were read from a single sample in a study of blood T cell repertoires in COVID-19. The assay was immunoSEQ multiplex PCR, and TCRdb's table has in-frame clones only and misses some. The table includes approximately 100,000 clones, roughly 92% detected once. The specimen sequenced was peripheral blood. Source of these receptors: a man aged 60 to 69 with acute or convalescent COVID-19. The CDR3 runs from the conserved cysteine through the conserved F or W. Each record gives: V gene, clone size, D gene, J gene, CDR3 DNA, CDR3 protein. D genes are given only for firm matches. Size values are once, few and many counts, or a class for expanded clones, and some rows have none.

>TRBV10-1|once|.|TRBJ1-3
TGCGCCAGCAGTGGAAGGGGCTCTGGAAACACCATATATTTT
CASSGRGSGNTIYF
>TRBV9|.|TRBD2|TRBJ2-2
TGTGCCAGCAGCGTCACTAGCGGAGGAGGGACCGCCGGGGAGCTGTTTTTT
CASSVTSGGGTAGELFF
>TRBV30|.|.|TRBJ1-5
TGTGCCTGGAGTCGCTTGGGCGGGGCGAGGGATCAGCCCCAGCATTTT
CAWSRLGGARDQPQHF
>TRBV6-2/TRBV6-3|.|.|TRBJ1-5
TGTGCCAGCAGTCGGGTCTCCGGAGGCAATCAGCCCCAGCATTTT
CASSRVSGGNQPQHF
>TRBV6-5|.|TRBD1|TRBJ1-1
TGTGCCAGCAGAGGGACAGGGGAAGCTTTCTTT
CASRGTGEAFF
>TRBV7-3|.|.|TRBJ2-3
TGTGCCAGCAGCTATACAGGGACACAGACCACAGATACGCAGTATTTT
CASSYTGTQTTDTQYF
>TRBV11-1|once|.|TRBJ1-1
TGTGCCAGCAGCTTAGGAGGAGGGCTGAACACTGAAGCTTTCTTT
CASSLGGGLNTEAFF
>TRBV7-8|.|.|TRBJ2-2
TGTGCCAGCAGCCCCCGGGGTCCAACCGGGGAGCTGTTTTTT
CASSPRGPTGELFF
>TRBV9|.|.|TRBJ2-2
TGTGCCAGCAGCTCTAGCCTTAACACCGGGGAGCTGTTTTTT
CASSSSLNTGELFF
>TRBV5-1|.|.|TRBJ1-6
TGCGCCAGCAGACAGGGCGATTCACCCCTCCACTTT
CASRQGDSPLHF
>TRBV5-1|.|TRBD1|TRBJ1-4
TGCGCCAGCAGCCTCGGGACAGACAGGTTGGGAGAAAAACTGTTTTTT
CASSLGTDRLGEKLFF
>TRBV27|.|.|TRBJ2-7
TGTGCCAGCAGTTTACGGGCCTTGGCCCGTAGGGAGACCTACGAGCAGTACTTC
CASSLRALARRETYEQYF
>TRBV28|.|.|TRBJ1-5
TGTGCCAGCAGTTTGTATGGGGGGGGCGGCAATCAGCCCCAGCATTTT
CASSLYGGGGNQPQHF
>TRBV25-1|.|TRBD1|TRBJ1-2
TGTGCCAGCAGTGAACTGGGACAGGGTTATGGCTACACCTTC
CASSELGQGYGYTF
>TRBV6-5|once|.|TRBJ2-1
TGTGCCAGCAGTAGGGGCGGCGTGTCCAATGAGCAGTTCTTC
CASSRGGVSNEQFF
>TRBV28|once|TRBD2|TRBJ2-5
TGTGCCAGCAGTAAACTAGCGGGGTACCCGACCCAGTACTTC
CASSKLAGYPTQYF
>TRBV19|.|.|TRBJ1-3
TGTGCCAGTAGTATATCGGGTACCGGAAACACCATATATTTT
CASSISGTGNTIYF
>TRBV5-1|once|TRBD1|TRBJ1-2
TGCGCCAGCAGCGGACAGGGTGGTTATGGCTACACCTTC
CASSGQGGYGYTF
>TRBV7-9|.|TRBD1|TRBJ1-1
TGTGCCAGCAGCTTGACAGGGGGGGACACTGAAGCTTTCTTT
CASSLTGGDTEAFF
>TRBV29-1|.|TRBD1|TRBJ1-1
TGCAGCGCCGGGACAGAGAACACTGAAGCTTTCTTT
CSAGTENTEAFF
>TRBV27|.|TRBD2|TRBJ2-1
TGTGCCAGCAGTTTGTTGGGGACTACCTACAATGAGCAGTTCTTC
CASSLLGTTYNEQFF
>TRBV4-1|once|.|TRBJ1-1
TGCGCCAGCAGCCAAGAGCGGGGGGCTCAAGCTTTCTTT
CASSQERGAQAFF
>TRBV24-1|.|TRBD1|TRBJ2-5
TGTGCCACCAGTGTCGGGACAGGGCGCCACCAAGAGACCCAGTACTTC
CATSVGTGRHQETQYF
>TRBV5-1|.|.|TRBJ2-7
TGCGCCAGCAGCTCGCAGGGTCGATTTTCCTACGAGCAGTACTTC
CASSSQGRFSYEQYF
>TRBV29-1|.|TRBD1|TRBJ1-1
TGCAGCGTTGAGGGGGGACAGGAAGCTTTCTTT
CSVEGGQEAFF
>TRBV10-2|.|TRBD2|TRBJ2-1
TGCGCCAGCAGTGAGTCAGAAGGACTAGCGGGAGGGAATGAGCAGTTCTTC
CASSESEGLAGGNEQFF
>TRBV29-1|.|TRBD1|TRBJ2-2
TGCAGCGTTGAAGATCGGGGACAGGGTCGGTACACCGGGGAGCTGTTTTTT
CSVEDRGQGRYTGELFF
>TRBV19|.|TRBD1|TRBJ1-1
TGTGCCAGTAATTCCGGGGACAGGGCCGGTGAAGCTTTCTTT
CASNSGDRAGEAFF
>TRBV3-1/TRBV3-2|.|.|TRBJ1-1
TGTGCCAGCAGCCAAGTTGACAGGAACACTGAAGCTTTCTTT
CASSQVDRNTEAFF
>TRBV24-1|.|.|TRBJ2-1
TGTGCCACCAGTGATCCCCGTAGTTGGGCTATCAATGAGCAGTTCTTC
CATSDPRSWAINEQFF
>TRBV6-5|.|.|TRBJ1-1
TGTGCCAGCAGTTACTCGTCAGTGAACGCTGAAGCTTTCTTT
CASSYSSVNAEAFF
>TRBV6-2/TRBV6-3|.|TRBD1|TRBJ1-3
TGTGCCAGCAGTCGCCCGGGACAGGCTGGAAACACCATATATTTT
CASSRPGQAGNTIYF
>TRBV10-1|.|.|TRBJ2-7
TGCGCCAGCAGTGCTGGACTACCAACCACCTACGAGCAGTACTTC
CASSAGLPTTYEQYF
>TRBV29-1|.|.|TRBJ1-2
TGCAGCGTTGATAAGTCGCAGGGCTCTAACTATGGCTACACCTTC
CSVDKSQGSNYGYTF
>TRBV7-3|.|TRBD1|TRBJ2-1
TGTGCCAGCAGCCCAAATGGACAGGGCTACAATGAGCAGTTCTTC
CASSPNGQGYNEQFF
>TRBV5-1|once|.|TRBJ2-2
TGCGCCAGCAGCTTGGGAGGGGGAGACACCGGGGAGCTGTTTTTT
CASSLGGGDTGELFF
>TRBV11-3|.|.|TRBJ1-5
TGTGCCAGCACCAACCCTGCCTGGGGGGTCGATCAGCCCCAGCATTTT
CASTNPAWGVDQPQHF
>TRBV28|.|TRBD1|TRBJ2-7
TGTGCCAGCAGCCAACGGGGGACAGGAGCCTACGAGCAGTACTTC
CASSQRGTGAYEQYF
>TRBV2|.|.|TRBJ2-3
TGTGCCAGCAGTGAAGTCAGGGGCGTCCCAGATACGCAGTATTTT
CASSEVRGVPDTQYF
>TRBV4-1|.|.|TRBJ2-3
TGCGCCAGCAGCAAAGGGCCCCCGGGGGAGTACACAGATACGCAGTATTTT
CASSKGPPGEYTDTQYF
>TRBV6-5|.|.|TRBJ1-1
TGTGCCAGCAGTACATCTCAGACAGCGAACACTGAAGCTTTCTTT
CASSTSQTANTEAFF
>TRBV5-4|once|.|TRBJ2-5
TGTGCCAGCAGCTTGGAAAGGGACTCCTCCCAAGAGACCCAGTACTTC
CASSLERDSSQETQYF
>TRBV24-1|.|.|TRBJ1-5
TGTGCCACCAGTGACCAGACAAAGGGGAGGGCGAATCAGCCCCAGCATTTT
CATSDQTKGRANQPQHF
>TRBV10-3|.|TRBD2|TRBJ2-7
TGTGCCATCAGTGAGTCAAGCGGGGCATCCTACGAGCAGTACTTC
CAISESSGASYEQYF
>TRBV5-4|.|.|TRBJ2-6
TGTGCCAGCAGCCCCCCACTCCCGAACTCTGGGGCCAACGTCCTGACTTTC
CASSPPLPNSGANVLTF
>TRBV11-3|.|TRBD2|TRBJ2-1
TGTGCCAGCAGCCCAGGGTGGAAGGGGAGGGATGAGCAGTTCTTC
CASSPGWKGRDEQFF
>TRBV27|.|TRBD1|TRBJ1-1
TGTGCCAGCAGGCCCGACAGGGACACTGAAGCTTTCTTT
CASRPDRDTEAFF
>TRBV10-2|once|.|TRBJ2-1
TGCGCCAGCACTAGGGGTATCAATGAGCAGTTCTTC
CASTRGINEQFF
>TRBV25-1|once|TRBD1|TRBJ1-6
TGTGCCAGCAGTGAGTTTCGGGACAGAAATTCACCCCTCCACTTT
CASSEFRDRNSPLHF